This TCR beta chain was obtained from a study of blood T cell repertoires in COVID-19 (dated by TCRdb to 2018 to 2020). The study in broad terms: Samples covering the acute and convalescent phases of COVID-19 were provided by collaborators in the United States, Italy and Spain. A de-identified subject ID, COVID-19 status, age in years and sex were almost always included in the sample metadata. The prospective study material was composed of cDNA or gDNA derived from T cells, B-cell-depleted T cells, or PBMCs. The samples were drawn from two sources: the first 160 participants of the ongoing ImmuneRACE study, and 1,000 to 1,500 subjects contributed by 6 global collaborators. Where available, HLA class I and class II types were obtained from metadata supplied by the sample provider rather than from assay-based typing. The dataset comprised deeply sampled blood TCRbeta repertoires from subjects exposed to, actively infected with, or recovered from COVID-19. The repertoires were released in a freely available public database meant as a resource for research on the immune response to SARS-CoV-2. General findings and caveats noted by the study authors: Clinical and demographic metadata were provided uncurated, with the amount varying by source and participant.

CDR1 LGHNA and CDR2 YNFKEQ were looked up in the germline V gene. The CDR3 sequence holds 14 residues, the cysteine and phenylalanine included. The kept DNA is CDR3 alone, 42 bases in frame from the first base. The V end gives up 3 bases and the J end 12 bases, leaving 6 bases in the junction not matched to a gene. TCRbeta CDR3 regions were amplified from genomic DNA using the immunoSEQ Assay, a bias-controlled multiplex PCR. For the original study's pipeline: The number of nucleated cells in each sample was estimated from the amplification of reference gene primers within the assay. To quantify the absolute abundance of each unique TCRbeta CDR3 rearrangement, sequence reads were collapsed and filtered. Productive Simpson clonality was computed per sample as the square root of Simpson's diversity index over productive rearrangements. What TCRdb holds here is the immuneACCESS table cut down to in-frame rearrangements. Part of the clones is not present; checked against another copy, under half of the missing clones reflect an unresolved V gene, and the others are unexplained. Clone size and V and J calls were adopted from that table, with D and trimming inferred from the DNA. This sample gives some 150,000 clones in total; roughly 90% of them show up just once. About 2.3% of the sample belongs to the ten largest clones.

Each collaborating institution followed its own protocols to collect whole blood in K2EDTA tubes. For TCRbeta analysis, collaborators shipped samples as frozen whole blood, isolated PBMCs, or DNA extracted from either of those sample types. With respect to this clone: Its antigen specificity is not known. The sample holds no much larger clone one base away, and base qualities are not on file.

The sequence is built from TRBV4-2 and TRBJ2-1; TRBD2 lines up with 12 middle nucleotides. This clonotype originated in a human donor in a cohort sampled during active COVID-19. The sample taken for sequencing was peripheral blood. The sequenced DNA is TGTGCCAGCAGCCAGATGACTAGCGGGGGAGGGCAGTTCTTC. This is translated as CASSQMTSGGGQFF.